The entry below gives a single TCR beta chain sequence along with its context. The data derive from a study of T cells after yellow fever vaccination. Study-wide context: Preparation of the low-cell-number fractions used SMART-Seq v4 Ultra Low Input.

V lost 4 bases and J lost 8; bases outside the gene matches: 7. Germline V lookup: CDR1 SGHVS, CDR2 FQNEAQ. The CDR3 spans 14 residues. As TCR cDNA was made by 5'RACE template switching, a universal primer site and UMIs were added. TCRdb redid the calling of the 5' RACE reads with MiXCR, one entry per CDR3 protein. The sample lists 150,000 or so distinct CDR3 sequences, about a tenth seen once, with approximately 39% in the top ten. The TCR originated in a man between 18 and 29 years old who received the YFV17D yellow fever vaccine. This material consisted of CD8+ T cells sorted from PBMCs, taken 45 days after the yellow fever booster vaccination. The V call is TRBV7-8, the J call TRBJ2-5; 10 bases are shared with TRBD2. CDR3 loop: CASSSSGGLHTQYF. DNA for the CDR3: TGTGCCAGCAGCTCTAGCGGGGGCCTACACACCCAGTACTTC.